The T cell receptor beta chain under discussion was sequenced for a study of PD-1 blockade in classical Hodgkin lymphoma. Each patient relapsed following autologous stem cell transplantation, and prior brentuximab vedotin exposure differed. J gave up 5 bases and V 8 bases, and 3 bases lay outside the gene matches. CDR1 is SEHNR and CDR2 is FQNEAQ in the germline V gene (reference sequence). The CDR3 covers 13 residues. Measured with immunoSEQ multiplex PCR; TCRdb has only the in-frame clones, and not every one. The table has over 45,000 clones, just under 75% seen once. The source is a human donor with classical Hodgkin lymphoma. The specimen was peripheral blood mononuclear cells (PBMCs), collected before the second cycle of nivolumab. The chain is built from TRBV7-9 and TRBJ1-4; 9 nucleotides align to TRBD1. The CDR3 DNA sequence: TGTGCCAGCGGGGGACAGGGAAATGAAAAACTGTTTTTT. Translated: CASGGQGNEKLFF.